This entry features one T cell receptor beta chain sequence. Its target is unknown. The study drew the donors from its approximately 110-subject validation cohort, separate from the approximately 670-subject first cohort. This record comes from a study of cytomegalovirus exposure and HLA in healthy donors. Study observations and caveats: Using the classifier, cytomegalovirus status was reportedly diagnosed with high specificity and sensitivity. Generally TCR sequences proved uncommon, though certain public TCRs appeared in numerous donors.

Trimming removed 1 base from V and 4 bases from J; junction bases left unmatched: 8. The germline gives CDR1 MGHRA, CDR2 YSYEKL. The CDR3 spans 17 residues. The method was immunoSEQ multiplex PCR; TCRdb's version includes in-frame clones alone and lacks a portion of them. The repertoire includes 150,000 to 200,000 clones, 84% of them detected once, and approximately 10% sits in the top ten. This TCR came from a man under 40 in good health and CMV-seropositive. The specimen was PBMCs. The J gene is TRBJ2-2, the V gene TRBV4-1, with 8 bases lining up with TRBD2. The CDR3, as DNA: TGCGCCAGCAGCCAAGCGGGAGGGACATGGGGCACCGGGGAGCTGTTTTTT. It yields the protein CASSQAGGTWGTGELFF.